These 2 T cell receptor beta chains were all obtained from the same sample, sequenced in a study of somatic mutations in cytotoxic T cells in rheumatoid arthritis. Here immunoSEQ multiplex PCR was the method, and the copy in TCRdb shows in-frame clones only, minus some. The sample has roughly 13,000 clones, 82% seen once. Sequenced material: CD8+ T cells sorted from blood. Every receptor here comes from an adult with rheumatoid arthritis.

J is TRBJ2-5 and V is TRBV29-1, with D perhaps matching TRBD2 (6 bases). The DNA end favors TRBJ2-7, so the J call may be wrong. CDR1 and CDR2 (germline): SQVTM, ANQGSEA. The CDR3 loop spans 12 amino acids. CDR3 in amino acids: CSVIGSSYEQYF. The CDR3 coding sequence is TGCAGCGTTATCGGGAGCTCCTACGAGCAGTACTTC.

This clone was seen a handful of times. V is TRBV7-9 and J is TRBJ2-2; no clear D gene. The CDR3 contains 14 residues. V was pared by 5 bases and J by 0 bases, with 7 bases between. Germline V gives CDR1 SEHNR, CDR2 FQNEAQ (reference sequence). CDR3 sequence: CASSHTTNTGELFF. CDR3 in DNA: TGTGCCAGCAGCCATACCACGAACACCGGGGAGCTGTTTTTT.